These 30 T cell receptor beta chains originate from one sample sequenced in a study of T cells in Graves' hyperthyroidism and ophthalmopathy. TCR beta CDR3 regions were amplified from RNA transcripts. First-round RT-PCR targeting the TCR CDR3 was performed with the HTBI primer set. MiXCR, applied by TCRdb to the multiplex PCR reads, yields one record per CDR3 protein. The sample lists 620,000 or so distinct CDR3 sequences, more than 14% seen once, with roughly an eighth in the top ten. Sequencing was done on a sample of blood. The receptors were gathered from a woman between 50 and 59 years old with Graves' ophthalmopathy.

This clonotype appeared a few times. The chain is built from TRBV28 and TRBJ2-7; D is uncertain. The CDR3 runs to 12 residues. Germline V lookup: CDR1 MDHEN, CDR2 SYDVKM. V lost 6 bases and J 9 bases, leaving 15 bases between the germline ends. CDR3 sequence (DNA): TGTGCCAGCAGCTCTTCCTCAGTCGGGCAGTACTTC. Translating gives CASSSSSVGQYF.

This clonotype was observed at least ten times. This chain uses TRBV7-8 with TRBJ2-1, with 7 bases aligning to TRBD1. Per germline, CDR1 SGHVS and CDR2 FQNEAQ. The J segment lost 4 bases and the V segment lost 8 bases, leaving 14 bases of the junction unmatched. CDR3 length: 16 residues. For the CDR3, the DNA is TGTGCCAGCTCCCCGGCTGGGACAGTCATTTACAATGAGCAGTTCTTC. This encodes CASSPAGTVIYNEQFF.

This clonotype was picked up many times. The chain recombines TRBV5-1 with TRBJ1-1; D unresolved. Trimming took off 4 bases at V and 4 bases at J, with 11 bases between the two ends. The CDR3 covers 13 residues. Germline-derived CDR1 and CDR2 are SGHRS and YFSETQ. CDR3 nucleotide sequence: TGCGCCAGCAGCCCGGCGAGAGGCACTGAAGCTTTCTTT. Its translation: CASSPARGTEAFF.

At least ten counts were recorded for this clonotype. This chain links TRBV7-2 with TRBJ2-2, with 9 bases that match TRBD2. CDR1 and CDR2 (germline): SGHTA, FQGNSA. The CDR3 consists of 15 residues. V was pared by 5 bases and J by 7 bases, with 8 bases of the junction left unmatched. The CDR3 is CASSKKREVSGELFF. DNA of the CDR3: TGTGCCAGCAGCAAGAAGCGGGAGGTTAGCGGGGAGCTGTTTTTT.

This clonotype was observed at least ten times. This chain joins TRBV4-2 and TRBJ2-5; a possible D gene is TRBD1 (6 bases). Germline CDR1 is LGHNA and CDR2 is YNFKEQ. This CDR3 is 14 amino acids long. The ends were cut back, 1 base at V and 5 bases at J, with 11 bases in the middle. The CDR3: CASSQGTGTETQYF. Here the CDR3 DNA reads TGTGCCAGCAGCCAAGGCACAGGGACCGAGACCCAGTACTTC.

V and J are TRBV7-9 and TRBJ2-3, with 7 nucleotides matching TRBD2. The ends lost 2 bases at V and 1 base at J; junction bases unmatched: 15. Germline CDR1 is SEHNR and CDR2 is FQNEAQ (reference sequence). The CDR3 is 19 residues long. CDR3 sequence reads: CASSLFGIGRGSGTDTQYF. The CDR3 bases are TGTGCCAGCAGCTTATTCGGGATCGGGCGCGGGAGTGGCACAGATACGCAGTATTTT.

There are many counts of this clonotype. V and J are TRBV30 and TRBJ2-5; no clear D. The CDR3 has 13 residues. From germline, CDR1 is GTSNPN and CDR2 SVGIG (reference sequence). Deletions cut 2 bases from V and 2 bases from J, with 9 bases between. For the CDR3, the DNA is TGTGCCTGGAGTATGGCAGCACAAGAGACCCAGTACTTC. It specifies CAWSMAAQETQYF.

V usage is TRBV7-2 and J usage is TRBJ1-3; 9 nucleotides align to TRBD1. The CDR3 covers 16 residues. CDR1 SGHTA and CDR2 FQGNSA come from the germline V gene. Trimming at V came to 1 base and at J to 4 bases, leaving 5 bases not matched to a gene. The CDR3 sequence is CASSLGGTGYGNTIYF. CDR3 coding DNA: TGTGCCAGCAGCTTAGGGGGGACAGGGTACGGAAACACCATATATTTT.

This clonotype appeared many times. V usage is TRBV20-1 and J usage is TRBJ2-5; 7 positions agree with TRBD1. V shed 6 bases, J shed 5 bases, and the junction held 12 bases outside the gene matches. Germline V CDR1 and CDR2: DFQATT, SNEGSKA (reference sequence). This CDR3 region has 14 residues. The CDR3 loop reads CSADGTDRSETQYF. The CDR3 DNA reads TGCAGTGCGGATGGGACAGATCGGTCGGAGACCCAGTACTTC.

This clonotype has at least ten counts. The V call is TRBV12-3 or TRBV12-4, the J call TRBJ2-7; weak D call: TRBD1 (5 bases). The CDR3 spans 14 residues. The V end lost 2 bases, the J end lost 6 bases, and 14 bases lay between the germline ends. CDR3 region: CASSLLSGHSEQYF. Here the CDR3 DNA reads TGTGCCAGCAGTTTATTATCAGGGCACAGCGAGCAGTACTTC.

This clonotype was recorded at least ten times. The J gene is TRBJ2-2, the V gene TRBV2; the D call may be TRBD1 or TRBD2 (6 bases each). The CDR3 loop spans 17 amino acids. V was cut by 7 bases and J by 1 base, with 19 bases left in between. Germline loops: CDR1 SNHLY, CDR2 FYNNEI. Written as DNA, the CDR3 is TGTGCCAGCAACCCACCTAAAGGGGGGTGGAACACCGGGGAGCTGTTTTTT. Its translation is CASNPPKGGWNTGELFF.

The chain links TRBV20-1 to TRBJ2-7; TRBD2 agrees at 12 bases. The V and J ends lost 5 bases and 3 bases, in that order; junction bases with no gene match: 5. Germline-derived CDR1 and CDR2 are DFQATT and SNEGSKA (reference sequence). CDR3 length equals 14 residues. CDR3 bases: TGCAGTGCTGGAGGACTAGCGGGGAACTACGAGCAGTACTTC. It translates to CSAGGLAGNYEQYF.

The rearrangement joins TRBV12-3 or TRBV12-4 to TRBJ2-1, with 12 bases lining up with TRBD1. This CDR3 has 15 amino acids. J gave up 4 bases and V 5 bases, and 3 bases lay outside the gene matches. DNA for the CDR3: TGTGCCAGCAGTGGGACAGGGGGCTTGTACAATGAGCAGTTCTTC. Its protein product is CASSGTGGLYNEQFF.

This clonotype has more than one count but fewer than ten. The chain joins TRBV6-5 to TRBJ2-5; 11 nucleotides line up with TRBD2. Germline values: CDR1 MNHEY, CDR2 SVGAGI. The CDR3 has 14 amino acids. The junction had 4 bases not matched to a gene; V was cut back by 8 bases and J by 2 bases. The chain's CDR3 is CASVGTSGQETQYF. The DNA of the CDR3 is TGTGCCAGCGTAGGGACTAGCGGACAAGAGACCCAGTACTTC.

This clonotype has ten or more counts. The rearrangement joins TRBV18 to TRBJ2-3, with 8 bases lining up with TRBD1. J was trimmed by 0 bases and V by 4 bases; bases with no gene match: 3. The germline V gene encodes CDR1 KGHSH and CDR2 LQKENI. The CDR3 length is 15 residues. Here the CDR3 DNA reads TGTGCCAGCTCACGGACAGGGCCAAGCACAGATACGCAGTATTTT. Encoded protein: CASSRTGPSTDTQYF.

There are many counts of this clonotype. The J gene is TRBJ1-1, the V gene TRBV12-3 or TRBV12-4; the D is unclear. V was clipped by 7 bases and J by 2 bases, with 20 bases between them. This CDR3 is built from 16 residues. In nucleotides, the CDR3 is TGTGCCAGCACTCAGCCTCTAGGGCAGTCTAACACTGAAGCTTTCTTT. Translated: CASTQPLGQSNTEAFF.

This clonotype has a count of ten or more. The rearrangement links TRBV2 to TRBJ1-1, with unresolved D. V lost 5 bases and J lost 1, with 8 bases in between. CDR3 size: 13 residues. Germline V gives CDR1 SNHLY, CDR2 FYNNEI. The CDR3 reads CASSKTPNTEAFF. In DNA form, the CDR3 reads TGTGCCAGCAGTAAGACACCGAACACTGAAGCTTTCTTT.

This clonotype occurred a few times. This sequence joins TRBV29-1 and TRBJ2-7; D perhaps matches TRBD2 (6 bases). The CDR3 is 14 amino acids. The germline CDR1 and CDR2 sequences are SQVTM and ANQGSEA. V was shortened by 4 bases and J by 4 bases, with 17 bases between the two germline ends. CDR3 bases: TGCAGCGTTGGTCTTATGGGGGGTTCGTACGAGCAGTACTTC. This codes for CSVGLMGGSYEQYF.

This clonotype was detected ten times or more. V usage is TRBV27 and J usage is TRBJ2-5, with 9 nucleotides matching TRBD1. This CDR3 comprises 15 residues. The germline V gene encodes CDR1 MNHEY and CDR2 SMNVEV (reference sequence). J gave up 5 bases and V 2 bases, and 6 bases lay outside the gene matches. The CDR3 coding sequence is TGTGCCAGCAGTTTAGACAGGGGGTTTGTGGAGACCCAGTACTTC. Protein sequence: CASSLDRGFVETQYF.

In this sample, this clonotype turned up many times. J is TRBJ2-7 and V is TRBV7-2, with D unclear. The germline V gene has CDR1 SGHTA and CDR2 FQGNSA. Trimming removed 5 bases at V and 4 bases at J, with 12 bases between. The CDR3 totals 13 residues. The chain's CDR3 is CASSLSDGYEQYF. CDR3 DNA: TGTGCCAGCAGCCTCTCGGACGGGTACGAGCAGTACTTC.

This clonotype was detected once. V gene TRBV13 combines with J gene TRBJ2-3, with 10 bases matching TRBD2. The CDR3 contains 15 residues. Trimming took 5 bases from V and 4 from J; bases not matched to a gene: 6. Germline V gene data show CDR1 as PRHDT and CDR2 as FYEKMQ (reference sequence). CDR3 sequence reads: CASSPPSGSADTQYF. The CDR3 DNA reads TGTGCCAGCAGCCCTCCTAGCGGGAGCGCAGATACGCAGTATTTT. Variable domain in full (rest from reference TRBV13 and TRBJ2-3): AAGVIQSPRHLIKEKRETATLKCYPIPRHDTVYWYQQGPGQDPQFLISFYEKMQSDKGSIPDRFSAQQFSDYHSELNMSSLELGDSALYFCASSPPSGSADTQYFGPGTRLTVL.

V and J are TRBV28 and TRBJ1-1, with D hard to call. The length of the CDR3 is 14 residues. The V and J ends lost 4 bases and 0 bases respectively, with 9 bases between them. Per the germline V gene, CDR1 is MDHEN and CDR2 is SYDVKM. The CDR3 loop reads CASSSPAMNTEAFF. CDR3 sequence (DNA): TGTGCCAGCAGTTCCCCAGCAATGAACACTGAAGCTTTCTTT.

This clonotype was seen ten or more times. The chain has TRBV5-1 and TRBJ2-3; 7 nucleotides agree with TRBD2. Germline V lookup: CDR1 SGHRS, CDR2 YFSETQ. This CDR3 region has 16 residues. After removal of 0 bases from V and 3 bases from J, the junction contained 7 bases not matched to a gene. CDR3 DNA: TGCGCCAGCAGCTTGGTTGGGAGGGCTGGAACAGATACGCAGTATTTT. The encoded protein is CASSLVGRAGTDTQYF.

The table lists this clonotype with many counts. J is TRBJ1-2 and V is TRBV28; the D is unclear. Germline CDR1 MDHEN, CDR2 SYDVKM. Trimming stripped 7 bases from V and 4 bases from J, with 13 bases between. There are 13 residues in the CDR3. The CDR3 DNA reads as TGTGCCAGCACCTCCTCGACCTCCTATGGCTACACCTTC. This sequence encodes CASTSSTSYGYTF.

The sample holds many counts of this clonotype. This chain links TRBV27 with TRBJ2-1, with 9 nucleotides matching TRBD2. The V and J ends lost 6 bases and 0 bases, in that order; junction bases with no gene match: 12. Germline-derived CDR1 and CDR2 are MNHEY and SMNVEV (reference sequence). CDR3 length: 18 residues. CDR3 bases: TGTGCCAGCAGCCTTCCCCCGACTAGCGGAAGCTCCTACAATGAGCAGTTCTTC. Its protein product is CASSLPPTSGSSYNEQFF.

CDR3 amino acids: CASSSPPGFYTDTQYF. The CDR3 nucleotides read TGTGCCAGCAGTTCACCCCCGGGGTTCTACACAGATACGCAGTATTTT. The rearrangement joins TRBV27 to TRBJ2-3; tentatively, D is TRBD2 (5 bases). Germline V gene data show CDR1 as MNHEY and CDR2 as SMNVEV (reference sequence). V lost 4 bases to trimming and J lost 2 bases, with 16 bases between them. The CDR3 loop spans 16 amino acids.

This clonotype was recorded many times. The chain links TRBV20-1 to TRBJ2-7; D uncertain. From germline, CDR1 is DFQATT and CDR2 SNEGSKA (reference sequence). Trimming left V 4 bases short and J 3 bases short, with 13 bases between. The CDR3 contains 13 residues. The CDR3 bases are TGCAGTGCTACGACTGGTGAGAACTACGAGCAGTACTTC. Encoded protein: CSATTGENYEQYF.

This clonotype was observed a handful of times. The J gene is TRBJ2-3, the V gene TRBV29-1; D is undetermined. Germline V gene data show CDR1 as SQVTM and CDR2 as ANQGSEA. This CDR3 region has 13 residues. V lost 4 bases, J lost 5 bases, and 13 bases lay in between. The CDR3 bases are TGCAGCGTTGGTGTCGGGTTTAGAGATACGCAGTATTTT. Translating it yields CSVGVGFRDTQYF.

Comments on this clonotype: This clone may be a read error of a much larger clone one base away. The chain is built from TRBV18 and TRBJ2-7; TRBD1 might be the D (6 bases). Germline loops: CDR1 KGHSH, CDR2 LQKENI. The length of the CDR3 is 13 residues. The CDR3 sequence is CASSSSQGYEQHF. The CDR3 DNA is TGTGCCAGCTCATCGTCACAGGGTTACGAGCAGCACTTC.

Comment on this clonotype: Given a much more abundant clone one base away, this may be a read error. The chain couples TRBV12-3 or TRBV12-4 to TRBJ2-7, with D hard to call. CDR3 size: 12 residues. The CDR3 protein is CVSSAERYEQYF. The DNA of the CDR3 is TGTGTCAGCAGCGCAGAAAGGTACGAGCAGTACTTC.